This T cell receptor (beta chain) emerged from a study of T cells after posttransplantation cyclophosphamide. TCRdb keeps only in-frame clones here, not all; method: immunoSEQ multiplex PCR. The sample yields about 25,000 clones, without any singletons. On the day of bone marrow donation, the related graft donor provided peripheral blood. CDR3 length: 17 residues. CDR1 and CDR2 from the germline V gene are LNHDA and SQIVND (reference sequence). Trimming stripped 7 bases from V and 0 bases from J, with 19 bases between. Study-level findings and limits: Later post-transplant blood repertoires were often dominated by donor CD8+ memory clones. Tissue-infiltrating T cells from skin or gut overlapped little with blood T cells.

This clone was observed many times. What it recognizes is unknown. The receptor's source is a man in his fifties in good health, CMV-negative, and a related stem cell transplant donor. The sequenced sample was PBMCs. The chain recombines TRBV19 with TRBJ1-3; D may be TRBD1 (5 bases). In DNA form, the CDR3 reads TGTGCCAGTAACTCGTTCACCAGGGCAGCCTCTGGAAACACCATATATTTT. Translation gives CASNSFTRAASGNTIYF.